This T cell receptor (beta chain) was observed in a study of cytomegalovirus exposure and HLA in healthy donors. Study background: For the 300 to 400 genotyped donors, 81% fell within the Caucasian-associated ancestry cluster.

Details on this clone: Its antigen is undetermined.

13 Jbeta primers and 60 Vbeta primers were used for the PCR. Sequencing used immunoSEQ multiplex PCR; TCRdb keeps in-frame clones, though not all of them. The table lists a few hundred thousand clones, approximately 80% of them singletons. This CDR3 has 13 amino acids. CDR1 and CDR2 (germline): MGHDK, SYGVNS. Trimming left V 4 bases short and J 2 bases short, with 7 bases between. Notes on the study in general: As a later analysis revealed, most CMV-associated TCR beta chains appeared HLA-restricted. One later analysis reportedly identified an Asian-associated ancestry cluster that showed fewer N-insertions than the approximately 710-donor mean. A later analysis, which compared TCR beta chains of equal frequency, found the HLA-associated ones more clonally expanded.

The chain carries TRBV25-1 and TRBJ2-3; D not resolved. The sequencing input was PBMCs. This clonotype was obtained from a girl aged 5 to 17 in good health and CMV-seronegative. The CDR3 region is CASSARVTDTQYF. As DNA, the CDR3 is TGTGCCAGCAGTGCCCGCGTCACAGATACGCAGTATTTT.